This T cell receptor beta chain was found in a study of cytomegalovirus exposure and HLA in healthy donors. It was with 60 Vbeta and 13 Jbeta primers that the PCR ran. Assay used: immunoSEQ multiplex PCR; TCRdb lists only in-frame clones, some missing. The top ten hold 4% to 5.5% of the sample, which has approximately 160,000 clones, approximately 67% seen once. As concerns this clone: The antigen is not known.

Study-level points and caveats: TCR beta sequences reportedly predicted the HLA-A and HLA-B alleles of most subjects accurately.

Material: PBMCs. The receptor was isolated from a woman aged 18-30 years in good health and CMV-seropositive.

The CDR3 loop is CASSSRGRSAEQFF. The CDR3 DNA is TGTGCCAGCAGTTCCCGCGGGAGGAGCGCTGAGCAGTTCTTC. The chain carries TRBV27 and TRBJ2-1; 8 positions agree with TRBD2. The CDR3 is made up of 14 amino acids. The germline gives CDR1 MNHEY, CDR2 SMNVEV (reference sequence). V shed 4 bases and J 9 bases; nucleotides not matched to a gene: 8.